This T cell receptor beta chain appears in the sequencing data of a study of blood T cell repertoires in COVID-19. Original processing notes: Amplification of reference gene primers provided the estimated nucleated cell counts. Assay used: immunoSEQ multiplex PCR; TCRdb lists only in-frame clones, some missing. For V, J and clone size, that table is used; D and trimming come from the DNA. The sample shows hundreds of thousands of clones, around 87% of them seen only once. The CDR3 extends over 18 amino acids. V shed 4 bases, J shed 5 bases, and the junction held 13 bases outside the gene matches. Germline V CDR1 and CDR2: SGHDN, FVKESK.

The receptor was derived from a middle-aged woman who had recovered from COVID-19. The chain uses TRBV14 and TRBJ2-5; 13 bases match TRBD2. Sequencing used peripheral blood. For the CDR3, the DNA is TGTGCCAGCAGCCTTGGGACTAGCGGGGTCCTAAACTCGGAGACCCAGTACTTC. Translating it yields CASSLGTSGVLNSETQYF.